The 9 T cell receptor beta chains given below trace back to one sample, sequenced in a study of T cell responses to AZD1222 COVID-19 vaccine. Clones were read by immunoSEQ multiplex PCR, and TCRdb kept only the in-frame ones, dropping some. The data contain more than 110,000 clones, 93% of them singletons. The sequencing here drew on peripheral blood, taken on day 0 of AZD1222 vaccination. The receptors here all came from an adult in good health.

V and J are TRBV3-1 (or the pseudogene TRBV3-2) and TRBJ1-3; TRBD1 agrees at 9 bases. The CDR3 spans 16 residues. After removal of 3 bases from V and 3 bases from J, the junction contained 6 bases not matched to a gene. The germline gives CDR1 LGHDT, CDR2 YNNKEL (reference sequence). DNA for the CDR3: TGTGCCAGCAGCCATTTAACAGGGGGCAATGGAAACACCATATATTTT. It encodes CASSHLTGGNGNTIYF.

The gene calls are TRBV2 and TRBJ2-3, with 9 bases lining up with TRBD1. CDR3 length: 15 residues. Germline V gene lookup returns CDR1 SNHLY and CDR2 FYNNEI. J gave up 4 bases and V 8 bases, and 10 bases lay outside the gene matches. The CDR3 protein is CASLEGQGYSDTQYF. The DNA of the CDR3 is TGTGCCAGCCTGGAGGGACAGGGTTATTCAGATACGCAGTATTTT.

CDR3: CASSYSTGASSGYTF. Written as DNA, the CDR3 is TGTGCCAGCAGTTACTCGACAGGGGCCTCCTCTGGCTACACCTTC. The chain has TRBV6-5 and TRBJ1-2; 8 nucleotides align to TRBD1. J was trimmed by 7 bases and V by 0 bases; bases with no gene match: 7. The CDR3 contains 15 residues. The germline V gene has CDR1 MNHEY and CDR2 SVGAGI.

The rearrangement uses TRBV28 and TRBJ1-4, with D uncertain. Germline CDR1 MDHEN, CDR2 SYDVKM. The germline V and J ends were trimmed by 1 base and 8 bases, with 17 bases remaining between them. The CDR3 sequence is 16 residues long. CDR3 sequence: CASSLFRGGVWEKLFF. CDR3 coding DNA: TGTGCCAGCAGTTTATTTAGAGGCGGGGTGTGGGAAAAACTGTTTTTT. Drawing the rest from reference TRBV28 and TRBJ1-4, the complete variable domain is DVKVTQSSRYLVKRTGEKVFLECVQDMDHENMFWYRQDPGLGLRLIYFSYDVKMKEKGDIPEGYSVSREKKERFSLILESASTNQTSMYLCASSLFRGGVWEKLFFGSGTQLSVL.

This chain uses TRBV20-1 with TRBJ1-2; D is undetermined. Germline CDR1 is DFQATT and CDR2 is SNEGSKA (reference sequence). Deletions cut 6 bases from V and 7 bases from J, with 9 bases between. The CDR3 is 10 residues long. The CDR3 DNA reads as TGCAGTGCCATACACACTGGCTACACCTTC. Translation gives CSAIHTGYTF.

This chain links TRBV18 with TRBJ1-1, with unresolved D. CDR1 is KGHSH, CDR2 LQKENI, per germline. V was clipped by 4 bases and J by 6 bases, with 12 bases between them. The CDR3 contains 13 residues. The CDR3 nucleotides are TGTGCCAGCTCACGACCCAATTGGGCTGAAGCTTTCTTT. It is translated as CASSRPNWAEAFF.

J is TRBJ2-1 and V is TRBV28; 11 positions match TRBD2. Unmatched junction bases numbered 8, after V lost 7 bases and J lost 3 bases. The CDR3 covers 16 residues. Germline CDR1 reads MDHEN; CDR2 reads SYDVKM. CDR3 sequence (DNA): TGTGCCAGCAAGGATAGCGGGGGGGCTGGCTACAATGAGCAGTTCTTC. As protein: CASKDSGGAGYNEQFF.

The chain recombines TRBV5-8 with TRBJ1-4; 7 bases fit TRBD1. This CDR3 spans 13 amino acids. The V and J ends lost 5 bases and 4 bases, in that order; junction bases with no gene match: 2. Germline assignment: CDR1 SGHTS and CDR2 YDEGEE. This CDR3 reads CASRGQLNEKLFF. Here the CDR3 DNA reads TGTGCCAGCAGGGGACAGCTTAATGAAAAACTGTTTTTT.

This chain uses TRBV11-2 with TRBJ1-1, with unresolved D. Germline assignment: CDR1 SGHAT and CDR2 FQNNGV. The CDR3 sequence is 14 residues long. With 5 bases removed from V and 5 bases from J, the gap between germline ends came to 15 bases. The DNA of the CDR3 is TGTGCCAGCAGCCTCCCGGGTCGGCTGACTGAAGCTTTCTTT. This translates into CASSLPGRLTEAFF. The whole variable domain, remainder taken from reference TRBV11-2 and TRBJ1-1, is EAGVAQSPRYKIIEKRQSVAFWCNPISGHATLYWYQQILGQGPKLLIQFQNNGVVDDSQLPKDRFSAERLKGVDSTLKIQPAKLEDSAVYLCASSLPGRLTEAFFGQGTRLTVV.